This T cell receptor (beta chain) emerged from a study of T cell repertoires in cytomegalovirus infection. Overall study findings and caveats: HLA-C-restricted CMV clonotypes gave the most frequent clonotype in two of eight donors.

TCRdb re-analysed the reads in MiXCR, keeping a single row per CDR3 protein. Of 200,000 or so distinct CDR3 sequences listed, 28% were seen once; the top ten hold 30% to 40%. Concerning this clonotype itself: Its antigen is as yet unknown. This may stem from a read error, because a much larger clone lies one nucleotide away.

CDR1 is SGHVS, CDR2 FQNEAQ, per germline. The CDR3 contains 19 residues. J lost 4 bases, V lost 3 bases, and 20 bases had no gene match. This clonotype was obtained from a human donor in good health (CMV status not recorded). Some clones in this sample may be carry-over from other donors' samples. The V gene is TRBV7-8, the J gene TRBJ2-5, with 7 bases aligning to TRBD1. The sequenced sample consisted of PBMCs. CDR3 residues: CASSFDRVWGLIGRETQYF. The CDR3 coding sequence is TGTGCCAGCAGCTTTGACAGGGTTTGGGGTCTAATCGGAAGAGAGACCCAGTACTTC.